The rows below give T cell receptor beta chains drawn from one sample of a study of beta chain features in type 1 diabetes. The method was immunoSEQ multiplex PCR; TCRdb's version includes in-frame clones alone and lacks a portion of them. The sample contains 300,000 to 450,000 clones, around an eighth of which appear only once. Sequenced material: naive CD4+ T cells from blood. The receptors here all came from a man younger than 35 in good health. The CDR3 runs from the conserved cysteine through the conserved F or W. The D gene is left open where the match is weak. Clone size is shown for a subset of rows, as once, few, many or a class of expanded clone.

d_gene	v_gene	j_gene	abundance	CDR3nt	CDR3aa
.	TRBV4-2	TRBJ1-3	few	TGTGCCAGCAGCCAAGTGGGGCCTGGAAACACCATATATTTT	CASSQVGPGNTIYF
.	TRBV10-3	TRBJ1-5	few	TGTGCCATCAGTGCCAGGGAAGTCAATCAGCCCCAGCATTTT	CAISAREVNQPQHF
.	TRBV27	TRBJ2-1	few	TGTGCCAGCAGTTTTTCTCGCCGGTACAATGAGCAGTTCTTC	CASSFSRRYNEQFF
.	TRBV29-1	TRBJ1-2	few	TGCAGCGTTGAGAGGGAAGAAGATGGCTACACCTTC	CSVEREEDGYTF
.	TRBV23-1	TRBJ2-1	many	TGCGCCAGCAGTCTCTCGGGTAGAACGGCATACAATGAGCAGTTCTTC	CASSLSGRTAYNEQFF
TRBD1	TRBV28	TRBJ2-7	.	TGTGCCAGCAGTTCGCGGGACAGGGCGAACTTC	CASSSRDRANF
TRBD1	TRBV28	TRBJ2-1	.	TGTGCCAGCAGTTTAAACCGGGACAGGGTTGGGAATGAGCAGTTCTTC	CASSLNRDRVGNEQFF
.	TRBV5-6	TRBJ2-1	.	TGTGCCAGCAGCCTATGGGTTGGCGGATGGTCCAATGAGCAGTTCTTC	CASSLWVGGWSNEQFF
.	TRBV28	TRBJ1-6	few	TGTGCCAGCAGTTCCCCGGGGGGGTGGCCACCCCTCCACTTT	CASSSPGGWPPLHF
.	TRBV7-9	TRBJ1-2	few	TGTGCCAGCAGCGCATCAGGGAACGACTATGGCTACACCTTC	CASSASGNDYGYTF
TRBD1	TRBV6-5	TRBJ1-2	.	TGTGCCAGCAGTTACTCGGGACAGGACAACTATGGCTACACCTTC	CASSYSGQDNYGYTF
TRBD2	TRBV5-6	TRBJ2-7	few	TGTGCCAGCAGCTTGGATCCGGGAGGGCCTTACGAGCAGTACTTC	CASSLDPGGPYEQYF
.	TRBV11-3	TRBJ2-5	.	TGTGCCAGCAGCTTAACAGGGACAGAGACCCAGTACTTC	CASSLTGTETQYF
.	TRBV29-1	TRBJ1-1	.	TGCAGCGGCGGAGAGACTGAAGCTTTCTTT	CSGGETEAFF
.	TRBV5-1	TRBJ2-1	.	TGCGCCAGCAGCATCGGACAAGGTCGACTTAATGAGCAGTTCTTC	CASSIGQGRLNEQFF
.	TRBV7-3	TRBJ2-1	few	TGTGCCAGCAGCTTAACGGGGGGGCGGGACAATGAGCAGTTCTTC	CASSLTGGRDNEQFF
.	TRBV7-2	TRBJ1-6	.	TGTGCCAGCAGCTATCGGTCGGATTCACCCCTCCACTTT	CASSYRSDSPLHF
.	TRBV5-1	TRBJ1-2	.	TGCGCCAGCAGCTTAGGGGGACCCGAATATAACTATGGCTACACCTTC	CASSLGGPEYNYGYTF
TRBD1	TRBV7-2	TRBJ2-1	.	TGTGCCAGCATGGGACAGGGGATCAATGAGCAGTTCTTC	CASMGQGINEQFF
.	TRBV18	TRBJ1-5	few	TGTGCCAGCTCACCTGACAGGACTTTTCAGCCCCAGCATTTT	CASSPDRTFQPQHF
TRBD1	TRBV28	TRBJ1-4	few	TGTGCCAGCAGTCCGGACAGGGGGTATGGAAAACTGTTTTTT	CASSPDRGYGKLFF
TRBD1	TRBV25-1	TRBJ1-2	.	TGTGCCAGCAGTGACCCGGGGACAGGGTCTAACTATGGCTACACCTTC	CASSDPGTGSNYGYTF
.	TRBV7-2	TRBJ2-6	.	TGTGCCAGCAGCTATACAGGGTCTGCTGGGGCCAACGTCCTGACTTTC	CASSYTGSAGANVLTF
.	TRBV4-2	TRBJ2-6	few	TGTGCCAGCAGCCAAGGAGCTGCTGGGGCCAACGTCCTGACTTTC	CASSQGAAGANVLTF
.	TRBV5-4	TRBJ2-1	.	TGTGCCAGCAGCTCAATAGCGGTTTACAATGAGCAGTTCTTC	CASSSIAVYNEQFF
TRBD1	TRBV5-1	TRBJ2-1	few	TGCGCCAGCAGCCGGGGCGGACAGGGTTACAATGAGCAGTTCTTC	CASSRGGQGYNEQFF
TRBD2	TRBV11-2	TRBJ2-5	.	TGTGCCAGCAGCTTAGAGGGACTAGCGGGAGGGCCGGAGACCCAGTACTTC	CASSLEGLAGGPETQYF
TRBD1	TRBV11-1	TRBJ2-5	.	TGTGCCAGCAACATACAGGGGGCATTGGAGACCCAGTACTTC	CASNIQGALETQYF
.	TRBV10-3	TRBJ2-7	.	TGTGCCATCAGTTTTGACACCTACTACGAGCAGTACTTC	CAISFDTYYEQYF
.	TRBV7-6	TRBJ2-5	few	TGTGCCAGCAGCCGCCGGACAGAAGAGACCCAGTACTTC	CASSRRTEETQYF
TRBD1	TRBV6-5	TRBJ2-7	few	TGTGCCAGCAGTTACTCCGGGACAGGGGGCGACGAGCAGTACTTC	CASSYSGTGGDEQYF
TRBD1	TRBV7-9	TRBJ2-1	few	TGTGCCAGCAGCACCACAGGGGGCTCCTACAATGAGCAGTTCTTC	CASSTTGGSYNEQFF
TRBD1	TRBV5-1	TRBJ2-7	.	TGCGCCAGCAGCTTAGGTAGGGGGCCTGAAGAGCAGTACTTC	CASSLGRGPEEQYF
TRBD1	TRBV19	TRBJ1-2	.	TGTGCCACCGGACAGGCGGGAGGCTACACCTTC	CATGQAGGYTF
.	TRBV6-6	TRBJ1-1	few	TGTGCCAGCAGTTACGTCAGGGAGGACACTGAAGCTTTCTTT	CASSYVREDTEAFF
TRBD2	TRBV27	TRBJ2-5	few	TGTGCCAGCAGGAAACAACTAGCGGGTGCCGAGACCCAGTACTTC	CASRKQLAGAETQYF
.	TRBV9	TRBJ1-1	.	TGTGCCAGCAGCGATGCGACAGGTTCGAACACTGAAGCTTTCTTT	CASSDATGSNTEAFF